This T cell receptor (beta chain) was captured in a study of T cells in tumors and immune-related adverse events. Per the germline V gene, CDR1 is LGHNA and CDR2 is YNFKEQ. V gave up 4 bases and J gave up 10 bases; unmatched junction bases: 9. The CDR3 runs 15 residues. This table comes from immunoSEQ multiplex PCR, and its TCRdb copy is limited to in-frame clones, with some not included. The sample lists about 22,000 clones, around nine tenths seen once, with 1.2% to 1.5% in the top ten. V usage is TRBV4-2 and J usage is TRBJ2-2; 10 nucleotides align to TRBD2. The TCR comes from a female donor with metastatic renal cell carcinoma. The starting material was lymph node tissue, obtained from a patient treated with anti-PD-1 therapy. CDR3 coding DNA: TGTGCCAGCAGCCTGCAAGCGGGGGGGCGAAAGGAGCTGTTTTTT. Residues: CASSLQAGGRKELFF.